These 8 T cell receptor beta chains were all obtained from the same sample, sequenced in a study of immune evolution from preneoplasia to lung adenocarcinoma. Only in-frame clones appear in the TCRdb table, and some are missing; sequencing was by immunoSEQ multiplex PCR. The data show approximately 17,000 clones, with approximately 86% seen just once and just over 2.5% held by the top ten. The sequencing sample was made of FFPE invasive lung adenocarcinoma tissue. These receptors were taken from a person aged 65-85 years with invasive lung adenocarcinoma.

The chain carries TRBV19 and TRBJ2-4; D uncertain. This CDR3 has 17 amino acids. Trimming took 4 bases from V and 0 from J, leaving 16 bases between them. Germline assignment: CDR1 LNHDA and CDR2 SQIVND (reference sequence). CDR3 sequence: CASSTGTNTLAKNIQYF. CDR3 coding DNA: TGTGCCAGTAGTACCGGAACCAACACCTTAGCCAAAAACATTCAGTACTTC.

The CDR3 here is CSVPDNRRDRAYNEQFF. CDR3 DNA: TGCAGCGTTCCCGACAACCGCCGGGACAGAGCCTACAATGAGCAGTTCTTC. This chain uses TRBV29-1 with TRBJ2-1; 7 bases agree with TRBD1. CDR3 length equals 17 residues. The junction had 15 bases not matched to a gene; V was cut back by 5 bases and J by 2 bases. The germline V gene encodes CDR1 SQVTM and CDR2 ANQGSEA.

This chain uses TRBV7-8 with TRBJ2-3; maybe TRBD1 (5 bases). Germline assignment: CDR1 SGHVS and CDR2 FQNEAQ. The CDR3 extends over 14 amino acids. Trimming left V 3 bases short and J 2 bases short, with 9 bases between. The CDR3 coding sequence is TGTGCCAGCAGCTTTGACAGCCACACAGATACGCAGTATTTT. It encodes CASSFDSHTDTQYF.

This clone was found a few times. The sample contains more than one DNA sequence encoding this CDR3. The V and J genes are TRBV11-2 and TRBJ2-7, with TRBD2 matching 8 bases. CDR3 length: 16 amino acids. The germline CDR1 and CDR2 sequences are SGHAT and FQNNGV. V lost 0 bases and J lost 4; bases outside the gene matches: 8. CDR3 DNA sequence: TGTGCCAGCAGCTTAGATGGCGGGGGGATGGGTTACGAGCAGTACTTC. Amino acid sequence: CASSLDGGGMGYEQYF.

The chain carries TRBV5-6 and TRBJ1-4; tentatively, D is TRBD1 (6 bases). The germline V gene encodes CDR1 SGHDT and CDR2 YYEEEE. The CDR3 contains 14 residues. V was trimmed by 4 bases and J by 7 bases, leaving 14 bases between them. The DNA for the CDR3 is TGTGCCAGCAGCGACGACACGGACAGTGAAAAACTGTTTTTT. This gives the protein CASSDDTDSEKLFF.

V is TRBV28 and J is TRBJ1-5; 10 bases line up with TRBD1. V lost 7 bases and J lost 7; bases outside the gene matches: 10. Germline CDR1 reads MDHEN; CDR2 reads SYDVKM. The CDR3 is 15 residues long. The CDR3 spells CASTLTGGSEQPQHF. The DNA of the CDR3 is TGTGCCAGCACCCTGACAGGGGGCAGCGAGCAGCCCCAGCATTTT.

CDR3 sequence reads: CASSSSRGVNQPQHF. The DNA of the CDR3 is TGTGCCAGTAGCTCATCGAGGGGGGTAAATCAGCCCCAGCATTTT. This chain joins TRBV19 and TRBJ1-5; D is perhaps TRBD1 (6 bases). Germline CDR1 reads LNHDA; CDR2 reads SQIVND (reference sequence). The CDR3 runs to 15 residues. V dropped 6 bases and J dropped 4 bases, with 16 bases sitting between them.

CDR3 in amino acids: CASSPAQGYTEAFF. In DNA form, the CDR3 reads TGCGCCAGCAGCCCGGCCCAGGGATACACTGAAGCTTTCTTT. V is TRBV5-1 and J is TRBJ1-1, with D maybe TRBD1 (5 bases). The CDR3 contains 14 residues. V lost 4 bases and J 3 bases, leaving 13 bases between the germline ends. The germline V gene encodes CDR1 SGHRS and CDR2 YFSETQ.